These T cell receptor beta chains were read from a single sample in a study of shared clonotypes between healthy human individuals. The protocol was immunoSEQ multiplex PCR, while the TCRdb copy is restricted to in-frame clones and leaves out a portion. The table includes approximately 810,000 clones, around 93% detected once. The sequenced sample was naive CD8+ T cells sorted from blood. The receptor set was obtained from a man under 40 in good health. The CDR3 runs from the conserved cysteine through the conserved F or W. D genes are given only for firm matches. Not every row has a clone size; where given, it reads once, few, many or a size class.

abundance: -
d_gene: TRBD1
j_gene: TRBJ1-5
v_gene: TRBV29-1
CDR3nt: TGCAGCGTTGTAGTCGCGGCAGGGGGTTCTTTGGCCCAGCATTTT
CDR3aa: CSVVVAAGGSLAQHF

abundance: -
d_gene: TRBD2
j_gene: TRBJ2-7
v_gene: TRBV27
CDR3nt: TGTGCCAGCAGTTTACTTCTAGCGGGAGGGCCCTACGAGCAGTACTTC
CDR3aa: CASSLLLAGGPYEQYF

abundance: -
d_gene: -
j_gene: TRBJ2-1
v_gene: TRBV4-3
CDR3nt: TGCGCCAGCAGCCAACGGATAGGAACCTACAATGAGCAGTTCTTC
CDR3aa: CASSQRIGTYNEQFF

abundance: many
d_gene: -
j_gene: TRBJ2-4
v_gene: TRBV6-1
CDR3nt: TGTGCCAGCAGTGAAGCCCCGGGCAACATTCAGTACTTC
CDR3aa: CASSEAPGNIQYF

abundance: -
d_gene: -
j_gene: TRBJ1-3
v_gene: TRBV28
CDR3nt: TGTGCCAGCAGTATCTTGGGGTCTGGAAACACCATATATTTT
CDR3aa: CASSILGSGNTIYF

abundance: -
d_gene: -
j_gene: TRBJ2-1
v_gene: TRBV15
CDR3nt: TGTGCCACCAGCAGAGATGACCCTGTGTTTGAGCAGTTCTTC
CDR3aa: CATSRDDPVFEQFF

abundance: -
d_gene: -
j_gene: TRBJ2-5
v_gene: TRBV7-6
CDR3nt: TGTGCCAGCAGCTTGGGCAGTGCCCCAGAGACCCAGTACTTC
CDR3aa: CASSLGSAPETQYF

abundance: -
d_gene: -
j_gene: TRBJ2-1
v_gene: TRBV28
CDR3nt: TGTGCCAGCAGTTTAACCCTGGAATCCTACAATGAGCAGTTCTTC
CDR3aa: CASSLTLESYNEQFF

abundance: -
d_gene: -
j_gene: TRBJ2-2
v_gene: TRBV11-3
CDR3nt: TGTGCCAGCAGCTTAGAGGGCGGCCCCAAAGACACCGGGGAGCTGTTTTTT
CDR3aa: CASSLEGGPKDTGELFF

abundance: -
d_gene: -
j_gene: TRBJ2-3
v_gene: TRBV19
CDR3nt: TGTGCGTCGGAGGGCCGAGTAATGGGCACAGATACGCAGTATTTT
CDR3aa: CASEGRVMGTDTQYF

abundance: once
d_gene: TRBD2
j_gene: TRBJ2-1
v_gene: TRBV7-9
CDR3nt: TGTGCCAGCAGCCTAGCGGGAGCCTTCCTTGAGCAGTTCTTC
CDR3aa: CASSLAGAFLEQFF

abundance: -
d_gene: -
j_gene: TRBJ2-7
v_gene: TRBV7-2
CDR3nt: TGTGCCAGCAGTTTAAGGGTTGGGGGGTTACACGAGCAGTACTTC
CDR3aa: CASSLRVGGLHEQYF

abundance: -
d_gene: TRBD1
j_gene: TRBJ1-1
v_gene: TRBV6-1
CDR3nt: TGTGCCAGCAGTGACGACAGGGAGGACACTGAAGCTTTCTTT
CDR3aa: CASSDDREDTEAFF

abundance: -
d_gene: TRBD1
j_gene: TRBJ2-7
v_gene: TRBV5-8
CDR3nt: TGTGCCAGCAGCCCGAGACAGGGTCTCTACGAGCAGTACTTC
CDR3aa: CASSPRQGLYEQYF

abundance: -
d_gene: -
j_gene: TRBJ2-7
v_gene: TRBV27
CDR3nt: TGTGCCAGCAGTTTATCGAGACAGACCTACGAGCAGTACTTC
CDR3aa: CASSLSRQTYEQYF

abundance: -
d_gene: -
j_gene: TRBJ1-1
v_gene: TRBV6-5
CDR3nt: TGTGCCAGCAGTTACGGGCACACTGAAGCTTTCTTT
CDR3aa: CASSYGHTEAFF

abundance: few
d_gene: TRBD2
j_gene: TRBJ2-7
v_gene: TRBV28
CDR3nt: TGTGCCAGCAGTTTAGGACTAGCGGGAGAGGCTTTCTCCTACGAGCAGTACTTC
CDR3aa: CASSLGLAGEAFSYEQYF

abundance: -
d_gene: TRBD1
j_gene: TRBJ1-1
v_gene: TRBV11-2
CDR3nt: TGTGCCAGCAGCTGGACAGGTAATGAAGCTTTCTTT
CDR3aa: CASSWTGNEAFF

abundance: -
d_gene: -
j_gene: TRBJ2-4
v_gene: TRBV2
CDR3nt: TGTGCCAGCCTCGTGGGCGGCATTCAGTACTTC
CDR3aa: CASLVGGIQYF

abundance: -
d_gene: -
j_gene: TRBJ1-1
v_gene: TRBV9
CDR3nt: TGTGCCAGCAGCGTAGTCCCCACGATGAACACTGAAGCTTTCTTT
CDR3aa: CASSVVPTMNTEAFF

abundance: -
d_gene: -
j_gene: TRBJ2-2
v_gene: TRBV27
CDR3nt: TGTGCCAGCCAATCCCCGGGCGGGGAGCTGTTTTTT
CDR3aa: CASQSPGGELFF

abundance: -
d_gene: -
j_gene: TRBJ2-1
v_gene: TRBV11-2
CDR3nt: TGTGCCAGCAGCTTAGTTGGTACAGGACTCAATGAGCAGTTCTTC
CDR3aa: CASSLVGTGLNEQFF

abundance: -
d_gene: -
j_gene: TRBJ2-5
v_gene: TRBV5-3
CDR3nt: TGTGCCAGAAGCTTCACCAACGGGACGGGCCGCGAGACCCAGTACTTC
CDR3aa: CARSFTNGTGRETQYF

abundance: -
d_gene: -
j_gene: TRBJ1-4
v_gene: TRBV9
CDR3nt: TGTGCCAGCAGGGGGAAGGGGGAAAAACTGTTTTTT
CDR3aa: CASRGKGEKLFF

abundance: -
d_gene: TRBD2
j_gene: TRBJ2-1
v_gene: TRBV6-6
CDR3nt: TGTGCCAGCAGTTACGATAGCGGGAGTCTGAATGAGCAGTTCTTC
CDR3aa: CASSYDSGSLNEQFF

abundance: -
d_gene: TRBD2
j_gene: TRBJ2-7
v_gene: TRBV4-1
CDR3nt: TGCGCCAGCAGCCAGAGCGGGAGGGGTTACGAGCAGTACTTC
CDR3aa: CASSQSGRGYEQYF

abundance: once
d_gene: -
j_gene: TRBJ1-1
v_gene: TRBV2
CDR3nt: TGTGCCAGCAGTTTTATCCTCACTGAAGCTTTCTTT
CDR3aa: CASSFILTEAFF

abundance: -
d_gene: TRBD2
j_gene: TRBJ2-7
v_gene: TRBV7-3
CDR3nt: TGTGCCAGCAGCTTACTAGCGGGATCCTACGAGCAGTACTTC
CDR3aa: CASSLLAGSYEQYF